These T cell receptor beta chains were read from a single sample in a study of post-analysis software for immune sequencing data. TCRdb redid the calling of the PCR reads with MiXCR, one entry per CDR3 protein. This sample yields around 400,000 distinct CDR3 sequences, of which 30% to 45% are seen a single time; roughly 12% belongs to the top ten. Material for sequencing was blood. These receptor sequences come from a girl between 5 and 17 years old with multiple sclerosis. The CDR3 runs from the conserved cysteine through the conserved F or W. Expanded clones get a size class; other rows say once, few or many, or leave the size out.

J gene,clone size,V gene,CDR3 protein
TRBJ2-1,NA,TRBV29-1,CSVGQGGDEQFF
TRBJ1-6,NA,TRBV2,CASSRDSVDPPLHF
TRBJ2-3,NA,TRBV12-3/TRBV12-4,CASSTGLAGYTDTQYF
TRBJ2-5,NA,TRBV20-1,CSARDPPGETQYF
TRBJ2-3,few,TRBV5-1,CASSLDSGADTQYF
TRBJ1-2,NA,TRBV5-6,CASSLAPDRFRDGYTF
TRBJ1-1,once,TRBV7-9,CASSPRTGDTEAFF
TRBJ2-5,NA,TRBV7-2,CASSLGLPAQYF
TRBJ1-6,NA,TRBV6-6,CASSYGQVNSPLHF
TRBJ2-4,NA,TRBV12-3/TRBV12-4,CASSLAALGVPKNIQYF
TRBJ2-3,few,TRBV14,CASSQDYRTTSTDTQYF
TRBJ2-5,NA,TRBV3-1,CASSQEVASGETQYF
TRBJ2-1,NA,TRBV10-3,CAISESKGSAGGPYEQFF
TRBJ1-1,NA,TRBV10-3,CAAGGTGTEAFF
TRBJ2-7,few,TRBV7-9,CAIRRGAEQYF
TRBJ1-2,NA,TRBV28,CASSRDRVLGYTF
TRBJ1-2,few,TRBV9,CASSRPGTYGYTF
TRBJ1-5,NA,TRBV7-9,CASSYQGANQPQHF
TRBJ2-3,few,TRBV7-9,CASTPGGGGTDTQYF
TRBJ2-3,many,TRBV7-8,CASSLGQGRTDTQYF
TRBJ1-6,few,TRBV20-1,CSAMNQGYSYNSPLHF
TRBJ2-1,few,TRBV20-1,CSARGSGGGALNEQFF